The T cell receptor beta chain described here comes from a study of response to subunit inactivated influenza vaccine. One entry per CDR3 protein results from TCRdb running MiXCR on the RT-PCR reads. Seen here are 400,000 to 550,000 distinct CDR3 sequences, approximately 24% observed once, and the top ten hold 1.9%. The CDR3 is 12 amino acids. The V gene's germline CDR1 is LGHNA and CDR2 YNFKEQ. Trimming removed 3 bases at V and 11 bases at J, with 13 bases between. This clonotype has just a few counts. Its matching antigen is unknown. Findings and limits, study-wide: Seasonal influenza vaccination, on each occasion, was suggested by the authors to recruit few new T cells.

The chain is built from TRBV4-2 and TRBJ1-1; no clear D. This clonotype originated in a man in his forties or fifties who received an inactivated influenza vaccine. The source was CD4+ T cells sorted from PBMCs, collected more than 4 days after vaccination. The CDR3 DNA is TGTGCCAGCAGCCAGGACCCCGGACCGGCTTTCTTT. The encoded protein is CASSQDPGPAFF.